This T cell receptor beta chain is drawn from a study of OX40 agonist ivuxolimab in advanced cancers. Study-wide results and limits: Blood T cells, both CD4+ and CD8+, expanded clonally by week 6 at 0.1 to 3.0 mg/kg.

Method: immunoSEQ multiplex PCR; TCRdb's copy keeps in-frame clones and lacks some. The sample gives tens of thousands of clones, just over 85% of which show up once; approximately 2% is in the top ten. To note about this clone: The antigen is unknown.

CDR3 length: 13 amino acids. The V and J ends lost 0 bases and 3 bases, in that order; junction bases with no gene match: 0. Per germline, CDR1 SGHNT and CDR2 YYREEE (reference sequence). The rearrangement joins TRBV5-4 to TRBJ2-7; TRBD1 matches 7 bases. This clonotype originated in an adult with an advanced solid tumor such as melanoma, head and neck, liver or kidney cancer. This sample comprised CD4+ or CD8+ T cells sorted from blood, obtained in a trial of the OX40 agonist ivuxolimab. CDR3 nucleotides: TGTGCCAGCAGCTTGGACAGGGGCTACGAGCAGTACTTC. Its protein product is CASSLDRGYEQYF.